The source of this T cell receptor (beta chain) is a study of shared clonotypes between healthy human individuals. Method: immunoSEQ multiplex PCR; TCRdb's copy keeps in-frame clones and lacks some. The sample consists of about 560,000 clones, around 81% of them appearing once. Every donor, a Caucasian adult, lived in Nashville, Tennessee. The source material was PBMCs. This clonotype was sampled from a woman aged 35 to 49 in good health. Some clones in this sample may be carry-over from other donors' samples.

CDR3 in amino acids: CASSLRTTGAIRETQYF. DNA of the CDR3: TGTGCCAGCAGTTTAAGGACAACGGGCGCGATAAGGGAGACCCAGTACTTC. The chain links TRBV28 to TRBJ2-5; TRBD1 might be the D (5 bases). Trimming left V 2 bases short and J 5 bases short, with 21 bases between. CDR3 size: 17 residues. Germline V lookup: CDR1 MDHEN, CDR2 SYDVKM.